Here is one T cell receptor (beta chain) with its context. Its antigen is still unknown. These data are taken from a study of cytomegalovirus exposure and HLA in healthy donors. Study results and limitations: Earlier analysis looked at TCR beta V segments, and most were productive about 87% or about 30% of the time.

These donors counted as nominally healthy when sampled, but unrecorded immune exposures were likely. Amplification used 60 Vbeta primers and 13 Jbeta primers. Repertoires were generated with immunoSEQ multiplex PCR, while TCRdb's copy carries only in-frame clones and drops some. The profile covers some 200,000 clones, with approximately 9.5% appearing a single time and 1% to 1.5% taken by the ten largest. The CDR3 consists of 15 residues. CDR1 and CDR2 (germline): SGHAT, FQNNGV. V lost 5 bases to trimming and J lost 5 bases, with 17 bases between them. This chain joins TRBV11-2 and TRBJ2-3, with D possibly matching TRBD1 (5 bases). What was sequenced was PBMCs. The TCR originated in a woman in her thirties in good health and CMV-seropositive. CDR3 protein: CASSAHLGALDTQYF. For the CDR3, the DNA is TGTGCCAGCAGCGCGCACTTAGGGGCGCTAGATACGCAGTATTTT.